These 20 T cell receptor beta chains share one sample of origin, sequenced in a study of cytomegalovirus exposure and HLA in healthy donors. Primers: 60 Vbeta forward and 13 Jbeta reverse. Sequencing was performed with immunoSEQ multiplex PCR; in TCRdb, only in-frame clones are kept and a portion is missing. The profile covers approximately 130,000 clones, with around 86% appearing a single time and roughly 8% taken by the ten largest. Sequencing was done on a sample of PBMCs. The receptors were gathered from a woman aged 50 to 60 in good health and CMV-seropositive.

V gene TRBV7-3 combines with J gene TRBJ1-2, with 8 bases aligning to TRBD1. The CDR3 is 17 amino acids. V shed 2 bases and J 0 bases; nucleotides not matched to a gene: 8. Germline CDR1 and CDR2: SGHTA and FQGTGA. The CDR3, as DNA: TGTGCCAGCAGCTTAGCAGGGGGCTTCCTTCCTAACTATGGCTACACCTTC. Translated: CASSLAGGFLPNYGYTF.

This chain joins TRBV5-1 and TRBJ1-1, with 8 bases fitting TRBD1. The V segment lost 0 bases and the J segment 4 bases; nucleotides outside the gene matches: 11. This CDR3 region has 17 residues. Per germline, CDR1 SGHRS and CDR2 YFSETQ. CDR3 amino acids: CASSLAFGQGQSTEAFF. The CDR3, as DNA: TGCGCCAGCAGCTTGGCCTTCGGACAGGGTCAGAGCACTGAAGCTTTCTTT.

This chain connects TRBV5-6 to TRBJ1-3; 7 nucleotides align to TRBD1. The trim removed 0 bases at V and 4 bases at J, leaving 4 bases unmatched. The germline V gene has CDR1 SGHDT and CDR2 YYEEEE. CDR3 size: 15 residues. CDR3 coding DNA: TGTGCCAGCAGCTTGGGACAGGGAGCCGGAAACACCATATATTTT. Translation: CASSLGQGAGNTIYF.

The V and J genes are TRBV5-4 and TRBJ1-1; no definite D call. This CDR3 comprises 15 residues. Trimming took off 0 bases at V and 0 bases at J, with 9 bases between the two ends. Germline CDR1 is SGHNT and CDR2 is YYREEE (reference sequence). CDR3 sequence: CASSLEHSLNTEAFF. CDR3 sequence (DNA): TGTGCCAGCAGCTTGGAGCACAGTTTGAACACTGAAGCTTTCTTT.

V is TRBV4-1 and J is TRBJ2-1; 9 nucleotides line up with TRBD2. Germline lookup yields CDR1 MGHRA and CDR2 YSYEKL. J gave up 7 bases and V 3 bases, and 7 bases lay outside the gene matches. This CDR3 region has 15 residues. The CDR3 DNA sequence: TGCGCCAGCAGCCAGTGGCTAGCGGGGAGGAATGAGCAGTTCTTC. Translated: CASSQWLAGRNEQFF.

The genes are TRBV30 and TRBJ1-5; D remains unclear. Germline V gives CDR1 GTSNPN, CDR2 SVGIG (reference sequence). The CDR3 extends over 14 amino acids. Trimming stripped 2 bases from V and 0 bases from J, with 8 bases between. The CDR3 loop reads CAWSSGFSNQPQHF. For the CDR3, the DNA is TGTGCCTGGAGTTCAGGTTTTAGCAATCAGCCCCAGCATTTT.

The CDR3 coding sequence is TGCGCCAGCAGCCTGGTCGGCCGGGGGGTCAGCTATGGCTACACCTTC. Its protein product is CASSLVGRGVSYGYTF. V gene TRBV4-3 combines with J gene TRBJ1-2, with D perhaps matching TRBD1 (5 bases). The germline V gene has CDR1 LGHNA and CDR2 YSLEER. Trimming took 4 bases from V and 4 from J, leaving 19 bases between them. This CDR3 is 16 amino acids long.

The chain employs TRBV19 and TRBJ2-1; 11 nucleotides line up with TRBD1. The CDR3 extends over 15 amino acids. Trimming took 6 bases from V and 8 from J; bases not matched to a gene: 9. CDR1 and CDR2 (germline): LNHDA, SQIVND (reference sequence). CDR3 sequence (DNA): TGTGCCAGTAGCAGGGGACAGGGGGGCGGGTATGAGCAGTTCTTC. Translation: CASSRGQGGGYEQFF.

This sequence joins TRBV9 and TRBJ2-1; 12 bases are a match to TRBD2. Losses at the gene ends were 0 bases for V and 5 bases for J; bases not matched to a gene: 15. This CDR3 is 20 amino acids long. The V gene's germline CDR1 is SGDLS and CDR2 YYNGEE. In nucleotides, the CDR3 is TGTGCCAGCAGCGTAGTAGGAACGGGGCTAGCGGGAGGGGGGCACAATGAGCAGTTCTTC. It is translated as CASSVVGTGLAGGGHNEQFF.

This clone was recorded once. This chain uses TRBV4-1 with TRBJ1-1, with D possibly being TRBD1 (6 bases). V was pared by 3 bases and J by 1 base, with 12 bases between. CDR1 MGHRA and CDR2 YSYEKL come from the germline V gene. The CDR3 covers 15 residues. This CDR3 reads CASSHQGQRNTEAFF. The CDR3 DNA sequence: TGCGCCAGCAGCCACCAAGGACAGAGGAACACTGAAGCTTTCTTT.

The genes are TRBV19 and TRBJ1-2; D is uncertain. Germline V gene data show CDR1 as LNHDA and CDR2 as SQIVND (reference sequence). With 3 bases removed from V and 2 bases from J, the gap between germline ends came to 7 bases. CDR3 length: 13 amino acids. As DNA, the CDR3 is TGTGCCAGTAGTATTAAACTAAACTATGGCTACACCTTC. This sequence encodes CASSIKLNYGYTF.

V is TRBV5-1 and J is TRBJ2-2, with D perhaps matching TRBD1 (6 bases). The CDR3 is made up of 16 amino acids. Trimming removed 0 bases from V and 5 bases from J, with 14 bases in between. Germline CDR1 SGHRS, CDR2 YFSETQ. The CDR3 DNA is TGCGCCAGCAGCTTGGAGGCACAGGGTAATACCGGGGAGCTGTTTTTT. It encodes CASSLEAQGNTGELFF.

The V gene is TRBV18, the J gene TRBJ2-6; D is possibly TRBD1 (6 bases). Trimming removed 3 bases at V and 2 bases at J, with 8 bases between. The CDR3 is 15 amino acids. CDR1 KGHSH and CDR2 LQKENI come from the germline V gene. The CDR3 nucleotides are TGTGCCAGCTCACCTACAGGGCCTGGGGCCAACGTCCTGACTTTC. Its protein product is CASSPTGPGANVLTF.

The chain is built from TRBV29-1 and TRBJ1-1; D remains ambiguous. V lost 7 bases and J lost 5, with 20 bases in between. Germline V gene data show CDR1 as SQVTM and CDR2 as ANQGSEA. The CDR3 sequence is 14 residues long. The chain's CDR3 is CSGVVIKSGTEAFF. CDR3 bases: TGCAGCGGGGTCGTGATAAAATCCGGGACTGAAGCTTTCTTT. Looking up the rest from reference TRBV29-1 and TRBJ1-1 gives the full variable domain: SAVISQKPSRDICQRGTSLTIQCQVDSQVTMMFWYRQQPGQSLTLIATANQGSEATYESGFVIDKFPISRPNLTFSTLTVSNMSPEDSSIYLCSGVVIKSGTEAFFGQGTRLTVV.

The V and J genes are TRBV29-1 and TRBJ2-3, with 11 bases aligning to TRBD1. The CDR3 is made up of 15 amino acids. Germline CDR1 and CDR2: SQVTM and ANQGSEA. After removal of 4 bases from V and 6 bases from J, the junction contained 9 bases not matched to a gene. The CDR3 DNA reads TGCAGCGTTGGGGGGACAGGGGGGAATGGCGATACGCAGTATTTT. It is translated as CSVGGTGGNGDTQYF.

The chain couples TRBV5-1 to TRBJ2-1; TRBD2 is a possible D gene (6 bases). CDR1 is SGHRS, CDR2 YFSETQ, per germline. The CDR3 consists of 16 residues. Trimming took 2 bases from V and 8 from J, leaving 20 bases between them. The CDR3 reads CASSLFGLAAPHEQFF. The CDR3 nucleotides read TGCGCCAGCAGCTTATTTGGGTTAGCGGCCCCCCATGAGCAGTTCTTC.

This clone was detected once. This sample includes further DNA sequences coding for the same CDR3. J is TRBJ2-1 and V is TRBV7-9; 12 bases are shared with TRBD2. Germline trimming cut 4 bases from V and 2 bases from J; bases unmatched to any gene: 3. The CDR3 has 16 amino acids. CDR1 is SEHNR, CDR2 FQNEAQ, per germline (reference sequence). The CDR3 DNA sequence: TGTGCCAGCAGCTCGCTAGCGGGAGGGACCTACAATGAGCAGTTCTTC. The encoded protein is CASSSLAGGTYNEQFF.

The chain has TRBV5-1 and TRBJ1-1; D ambiguous. Trimming cost V 6 bases and J 5 bases, with 14 bases left between them. There are 13 residues in the CDR3. Germline V gene sequence: CDR1 SGHRS, CDR2 YFSETQ. The CDR3 region is CASTSGRVTEAFF. CDR3 DNA: TGCGCCAGCACCAGCGGGAGGGTAACTGAAGCTTTCTTT.

The chain is built from TRBV30 and TRBJ2-5; 7 nucleotides agree with TRBD1. The V gene end was trimmed by 4 bases and the J gene end by 4 bases; junction bases not matched to a gene: 6. This CDR3 is 13 amino acids long. From germline, CDR1 is GTSNPN and CDR2 SVGIG (reference sequence). The CDR3: CAWTQNRGETQYF. CDR3 in DNA: TGTGCCTGGACCCAGAACAGGGGAGAGACCCAGTACTTC.

The gene calls are TRBV9 and TRBJ2-3; 9 bases agree with TRBD2. CDR1 and CDR2 (germline): SGDLS, YYNGEE. The CDR3 totals 15 residues. V was clipped by 1 base and J by 1 base; unmatched bases: 1. This chain's CDR3 is CASSVPSGGTDTQYF. In nucleotides, the CDR3 is TGTGCCAGCAGCGTACCTAGCGGGGGCACAGATACGCAGTATTTT.